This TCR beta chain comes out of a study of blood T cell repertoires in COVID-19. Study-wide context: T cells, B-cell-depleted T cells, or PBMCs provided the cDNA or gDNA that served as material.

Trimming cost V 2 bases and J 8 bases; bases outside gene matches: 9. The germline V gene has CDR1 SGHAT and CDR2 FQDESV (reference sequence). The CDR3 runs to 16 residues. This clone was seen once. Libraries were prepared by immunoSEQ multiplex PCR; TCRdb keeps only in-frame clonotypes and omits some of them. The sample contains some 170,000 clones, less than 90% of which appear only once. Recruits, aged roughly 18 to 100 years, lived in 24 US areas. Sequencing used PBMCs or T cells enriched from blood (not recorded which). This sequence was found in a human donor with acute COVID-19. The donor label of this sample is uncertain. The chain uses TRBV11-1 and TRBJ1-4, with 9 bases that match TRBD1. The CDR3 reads CASSLTGGGLDEKLFF. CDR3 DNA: TGTGCCAGCAGCTTAACAGGGGGCGGATTGGACGAAAAACTGTTTTTT.